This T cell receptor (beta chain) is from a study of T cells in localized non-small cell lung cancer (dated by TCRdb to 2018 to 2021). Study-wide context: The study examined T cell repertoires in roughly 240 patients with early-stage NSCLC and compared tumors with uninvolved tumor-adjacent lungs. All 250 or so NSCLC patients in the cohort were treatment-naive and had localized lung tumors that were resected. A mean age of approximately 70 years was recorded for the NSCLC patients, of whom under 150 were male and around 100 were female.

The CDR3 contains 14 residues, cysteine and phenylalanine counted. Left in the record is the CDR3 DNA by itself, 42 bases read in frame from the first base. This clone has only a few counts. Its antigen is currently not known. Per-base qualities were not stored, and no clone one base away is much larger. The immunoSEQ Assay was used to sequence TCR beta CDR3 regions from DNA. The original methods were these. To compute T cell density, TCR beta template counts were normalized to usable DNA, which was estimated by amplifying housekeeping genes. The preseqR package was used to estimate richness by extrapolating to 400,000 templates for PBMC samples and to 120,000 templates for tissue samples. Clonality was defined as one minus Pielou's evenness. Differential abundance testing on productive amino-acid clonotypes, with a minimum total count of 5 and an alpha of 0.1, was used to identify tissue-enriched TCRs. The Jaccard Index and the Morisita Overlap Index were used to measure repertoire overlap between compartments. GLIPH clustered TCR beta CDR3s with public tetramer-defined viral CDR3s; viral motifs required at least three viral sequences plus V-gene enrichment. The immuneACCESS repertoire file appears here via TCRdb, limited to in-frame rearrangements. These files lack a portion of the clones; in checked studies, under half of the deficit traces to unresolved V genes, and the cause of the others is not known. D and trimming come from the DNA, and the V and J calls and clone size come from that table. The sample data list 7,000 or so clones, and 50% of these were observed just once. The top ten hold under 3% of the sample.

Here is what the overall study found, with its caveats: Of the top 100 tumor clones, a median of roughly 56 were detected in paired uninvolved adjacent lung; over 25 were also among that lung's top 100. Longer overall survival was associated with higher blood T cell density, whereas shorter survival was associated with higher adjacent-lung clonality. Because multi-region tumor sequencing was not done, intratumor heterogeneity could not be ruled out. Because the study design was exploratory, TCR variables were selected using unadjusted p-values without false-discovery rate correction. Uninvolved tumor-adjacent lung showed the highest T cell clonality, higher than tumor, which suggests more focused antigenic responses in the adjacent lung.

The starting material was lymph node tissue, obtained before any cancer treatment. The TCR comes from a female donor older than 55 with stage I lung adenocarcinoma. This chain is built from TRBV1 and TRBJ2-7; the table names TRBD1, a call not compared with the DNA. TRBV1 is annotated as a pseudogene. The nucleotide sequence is TGCGCCAGCAGCCAAGAATTGGGGCCCTACGAGCAGTACTTC. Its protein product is CASSQELGPYEQYF.